Below, one T cell receptor beta chain is given with its context. The antigen it recognizes is unknown. No much larger clonotype is one base removed from it; base qualities were not supplied. Inclusion was restricted to participants for whom at least one PBMC sample before ART initiation and at least two post-ART samples were available. Every participant with HIV received treatment in the United States of America. Before DNA extraction, cryopreserved samples of 1-10 million PBMC were thawed and washed. At the time of the earliest PBMC sample, participants with HIV were aged between roughly 20 and 54 years. PBMC samples from each participant spanned 1-4 timepoints before ART initiation and 2-8 timepoints after ART initiation, with a median of 7 samples. Serial HIV viral load, CD4+ T-cell count, ART history and demographic data were obtained for every participant. Genomic DNA was extracted from unsorted PBMC with a Qiagen kit on a QIAcube, processed in batches of 12 samples.

This sample was included in a study of long-term antiretroviral therapy in people with HIV (dated by TCRdb to the early 2020s). About the investigation overall: The earliest samples were collected roughly a decade before the 2015 WHO recommendation for immediate ART, at a time when ART was usually postponed until CD4 counts fell. This retrospective serial study examined whether starting ART and sustained HIV suppression were associated with changes in the composition and diversity of the TRB repertoire in peripheral blood. A total of about 190 cryopreserved PBMC samples were contributed to the cohort by 30 adults with confirmed HIV infection, with samples collected serially over a mean of around 6 years (range 1-12). Among the roughly 30 participants with HIV, ten to twelve were female. No cross-contamination during QIAcube processing was seen in test extractions of a monoclonal T-cell line run alongside 30 to 35 polyclonal samples. The full study reports these points: Because pre-ART samples had limited cell numbers, unsorted PBMC were profiled rather than sorted CD4+ and CD8+ T cells. At every time point, the repertoire was dominated by expanded TRB clones first identified before ART initiation, although this dominance fluctuated and, in many PLHIV, declined after ART. HIV repertoires had narrower CDR3 length ranges than controls, and the network structure suggested an antigen-experienced repertoire that shifted only slightly toward naive after ART. Starting ART was linked to a significant rise in TRB diversity, yet even after long-term ART the diversity remained significantly lower than in transplant donor controls. Limited PBMC availability meant only the TCR beta chain was sequenced, without alpha chain pairing. The samples were dated from about 2003 to 2018, and the ART regimens that were used may be less effective than current ART regimens. Inferences about post-ART repertoire changes were limited because no data were available on ART adherence, viral resistance or therapy changes.

The immunoSEQ hsTCRB v3.0 assay was used at survey level resolution for TRB variable region sequencing. A depth of roughly 35,000-55,000 T-cell genomes per sample was targeted for TRB sequencing. TRB libraries were pooled and sequenced on an Illumina MiSeq using a v3 150-cycle kit. The study's own analysis went as follows. Repertoire analysis was run in R within a reproducible Nextflow workflow that covered QC, data transformation and analysis. Custom analyses were implemented in LymphoSeq2, an R package for AIRR-Seq data exploration. A handful of samples yielding fewer than 5000 total TRB sequences were excluded, leaving over 150 analyzed HIV repertoires. Among the roughly 190 retained HIV repertoires, fewer than 65 were collected before ART initiation and 120 to 130 after ART initiation. Repertoires were downsampled to 5000 TRB nucleotide sequences, with summary statistics averaged over 100 downsampling iterations. Only TRB sequences with CDR3 regions of at least seven amino acids were retained for analysis. Two measures captured diversity: a Shannon entropy-derived clonality score and the Gini coefficient. In repertoire networks, the top 5000 CDR3 amino acid sequences were linked whenever an edit distance of one separated two sequences. GLIPH2 predicted antigen specificity groups and MHC restriction for TRB CDR3 amino acid sequences. To flag known associations with CMV, EBV, HIV or tissue antigens, CDR3 amino acid sequences were compared against VDJdb and McPAS-TCR. Pre-ART, post-ART and control groups were compared with Wilcoxon signed-rank tests and Holm-Bonferroni correction. In its TCRdb copy, this immuneACCESS table keeps in-frame sequences only and misses some clones. Where compared with another copy, unresolved V genes explain less than half of these, and the others have no known cause. That table is the source of V, J and clone size, and D and trimming were worked out from the DNA. For this sample the table gives approximately 17,000 clones, of which around four fifths were detected only once. 13% of the sample is taken by the ten largest.

The CDR1 and CDR2 encoded by the germline V gene are LGHNA and YSLEER. Trimming leaves V shorter by 1 base and J shorter by 3 bases, with the junction holding 5 bases beyond the gene matches. Spanning cysteine to phenylalanine, the CDR3 consists of 15 amino acids. Only the CDR3 region is kept as DNA, spanning 45 bases read in frame from base 1. The V and J segments used are TRBV4-3 and TRBJ1-1, with 7 bases aligning to TRBD1. This receptor was obtained from a woman aged 40-49 years with HIV. The sample here was unsorted PBMCs, taken 3.1 to 3.3 years after starting antiretroviral therapy. In nucleotide form, the sequence is TGCGCCAGCAGCCAAGCCACAGGGGTACACACTGAAGCTTTCTTT. Its protein is CASSQATGVHTEAFF.